The next 8 T cell receptor beta chains were all read from a single sample in a study of T cell responses to AZD1222 COVID-19 vaccine. This table comes from immunoSEQ multiplex PCR, and its TCRdb copy is limited to in-frame clones, with some not included. The sample has about 110,000 clones; approximately 86% are singletons. Sequenced here: peripheral blood, sampled on day 0 of MenACWY control vaccination. The receptors derive from an adult in good health.

This sequence joins TRBV28 and TRBJ2-5, with 7 nucleotides matching TRBD1. In germline, CDR1 is MDHEN, CDR2 SYDVKM. This CDR3 is 14 amino acids long. J lost 1 base, V lost 4 bases, and 3 bases had no gene match. CDR3 nucleotide sequence: TGTGCCAGCAGTTCGGGACAGTCCCAAGAGACCCAGTACTTC. It is translated as CASSSGQSQETQYF. The full variable domain, rest sourced from reference TRBV28 and TRBJ2-5, is DVKVTQSSRYLVKRTGEKVFLECVQDMDHENMFWYRQDPGLGLRLIYFSYDVKMKEKGDIPEGYSVSREKKERFSLILESASTNQTSMYLCASSSGQSQETQYFGPGTRLLVL.

The chain is built from TRBV29-1 and TRBJ2-3; 10 bases are shared with TRBD1. Unmatched junction bases numbered 6, after V lost 7 bases and J lost 5 bases. The length of the CDR3 is 13 residues. Germline assignment: CDR1 SQVTM and CDR2 ANQGSEA. CDR3 sequence (DNA): TGCAGCGGTGGGGGACAGGGGAGAGATACGCAGTATTTT. Protein: CSGGGQGRDTQYF.

The sample holds a few counts of this clone. This chain connects TRBV15 to TRBJ1-1; D is ambiguous. Germline V lookup: CDR1 LNHNV, CDR2 YYDKDF (reference sequence). The CDR3 is made up of 13 amino acids. V dropped 0 bases and J dropped 5 bases, with 7 bases sitting between them. In DNA form, the CDR3 reads TGTGCCACCAGCAGAGATTACAGTACTGAAGCTTTCTTT. It translates to CATSRDYSTEAFF.

V gene TRBV11-1 combines with J gene TRBJ2-3; D is ambiguous. The CDR3 loop spans 16 amino acids. Trimming shortened V by 6 bases and J by 0 bases, and 16 bases separated the two germline ends. Germline assignment: CDR1 SGHAT and CDR2 FQDESV (reference sequence). DNA for the CDR3: TGTGCCAGCAGTCGGAAGGACCAGTCTAGCACAGATACGCAGTATTTT. This translates into CASSRKDQSSTDTQYF.

The V call is TRBV29-1, the J call TRBJ1-1; D is possibly TRBD1 (6 bases). Per the germline V gene, CDR1 is SQVTM and CDR2 is ANQGSEA. The CDR3 is made up of 13 amino acids. Trimming took 5 bases from V and 6 from J, leaving 16 bases between them. CDR3 sequence (DNA): TGCAGCGTTCAAAGTAGGGGGGGGGCTGAAGCTTTCTTT. Protein product: CSVQSRGGAEAFF.

V gene TRBV15 combines with J gene TRBJ1-2; 7 positions agree with TRBD1. The V gene end was trimmed by 1 base and the J gene end by 8 bases; junction bases not matched to a gene: 13. CDR3 size: 16 residues. Germline CDR1 and CDR2: LNHNV and YYDKDF (reference sequence). CDR3 DNA: TGTGCCACCAGCAGAGGGTTTGGGGCAGGGGGAGGCGGCTACACCTTC. Its protein product is CATSRGFGAGGGGYTF. Full variable domain (remainder filled in from reference TRBV15 and TRBJ1-2): DAMVIQNPRYQVTQFGKPVTLSCSQTLNHNVMYWYQQKSSQAPKLLFHYYDKDFNNEADTPDNFQSRRPNTSFCFLDIRSPGLGDTAMYLCATSRGFGAGGGGYTFGSGTRLTVV.

The chain is built from TRBV19 and TRBJ2-6; perhaps TRBD2 as D (5 bases). There are 18 residues in the CDR3. Germline V CDR1 and CDR2: LNHDA, SQIVND (reference sequence). The V gene lost 4 bases and the J gene lost 0 bases, with 16 bases spanning the gap. The DNA of the CDR3 is TGTGCCAGTAGTACTACCGCGACTCGGGGCTCTGGGGCCAACGTCCTGACTTTC. This translates into CASSTTATRGSGANVLTF.

The V call is TRBV2, the J call TRBJ1-1, with no clear D. CDR3 size: 13 residues. Germline assignment: CDR1 SNHLY and CDR2 FYNNEI. Trimming took off 6 bases at V and 1 base at J, with 9 bases between the two ends. The CDR3 coding sequence is TGTGCCAGCAGCCCTTCCGGGAACACTGAAGCTTTCTTT. It yields the protein CASSPSGNTEAFF.